Shown below are 32 T cell receptor beta chains from a single sample sequenced in a study of blood T cells in healthy people across ages (dated by TCRdb to 2014 to 2015). Library prep was done by 5' RACE. The listed sequencing device is Illumina HiSeq 2500. The second PCR ran for roughly 7 to 11 cycles and used a J-beta primer mix along with a sample-barcoded 5' primer. The public reads were run again by TCRdb, first through fastp at Q25 and then through MiXCR, and only productive beta chains were kept. Rows matching on CDR3 protein sequence are summarized as one entry with the most common DNA and genes. This sample gives nearly 1 million distinct CDR3 sequences in total; roughly 51% of them show up just once. The ten most abundant clones make up over 20% of the sample. The specimen sequenced was blood. The receptors stem from a woman in her sixties in good health.

This chain uses TRBV28 with TRBJ2-7, with a tentative D call TRBD1 (5 bases). This CDR3 comprises 18 residues. CDR1 MDHEN and CDR2 SYDVKM come from the germline V gene. V was clipped by 3 bases and J by 2 bases, with 23 bases between them. The CDR3 DNA is TGTGCCAGCAGTTTCTCGTATGAGTTGTGGACATTCACCTACGAGCAGTACTTC. Encoded protein: CASSFSYELWTFTYEQYF.

The rearrangement uses TRBV7-9 and TRBJ2-1; 9 nucleotides agree with TRBD2. Trimming cost V 2 bases and J 8 bases; bases outside gene matches: 7. CDR3 length equals 15 residues. Germline loops: CDR1 SEHNR, CDR2 FQNEAQ (reference sequence). CDR3 sequence (DNA): TGTGCCAGCAGCTTAAGAGCTAGCGGGAACGATGAGCAGTTCTTC. It yields the protein CASSLRASGNDEQFF. Together with reference TRBV7-9 and TRBJ2-1, the CDR3 gives the full variable domain: DTGVSQNPRHKITKRGQNVTFRCDPISEHNRLYWYRQTLGQGPEFLTYFQNEAQLEKSRLLSDRFSAERPKGSFSTLEIQRTEQGDSAMYLCASSLRASGNDEQFFGPGTRLTVL.

This clonotype was seen a handful of times. The V gene is TRBV7-2, the J gene TRBJ2-5; TRBD2 matches at 8 bases. With V trimmed by 3 bases and J by 2 bases, 14 bases remained unmatched. The CDR3 is 18 residues long. Germline V gene sequence: CDR1 SGHTA, CDR2 FQGNSA. CDR3 region: CASSFNGHGLAVQETQYF. Here the CDR3 DNA reads TGTGCCAGCAGCTTCAACGGACATGGACTAGCCGTACAAGAGACCCAGTACTTC. The full variable domain, its missing parts supplied by reference TRBV7-2 and TRBJ2-5, is GAGVSQSPSNKVTEKGKDVELRCDPISGHTALYWYRQSLGQGLEFLIYFQGNSAPDKSGLPSDRFSAERTGGSVSTLTIQRTQQEDSAVYLCASSFNGHGLAVQETQYFGPGTRLLVL.

The V gene is TRBV4-1, the J gene TRBJ1-5; 10 nucleotides line up with TRBD1. The germline CDR1 and CDR2 sequences are MGHRA and YSYEKL. V shed 0 bases and J 13 bases; nucleotides not matched to a gene: 12. The CDR3 covers 16 residues. The DNA for the CDR3 is TGCGCCAGCAGCCAAGATTCGGGACAGGGGCCGCGGCGGCAGCATTTT. Protein product: CASSQDSGQGPRRQHF.

The genes are TRBV20-1 and TRBJ2-3, with 10 bases that match TRBD2. The ends lost 2 bases at V and 3 bases at J; junction bases unmatched: 11. Per the germline V gene, CDR1 is DFQATT and CDR2 is SNEGSKA (reference sequence). This CDR3 comprises 17 residues. This CDR3 reads CSARHVRASGRTDTQYF. The CDR3 DNA follows: TGCAGTGCTAGACACGTCAGGGCTAGCGGGAGAACAGATACGCAGTATTTT.

Turning to this clonotype: At one boundary the junction diverges from the germline segment, which might be a read error. The rearrangement uses TRBV20-1 and TRBJ1-2, with D perhaps matching TRBD1 (5 bases). Germline CDR1 and CDR2: DFQATT and SNEGSKA (reference sequence). The CDR3 consists of 12 residues. CDR3 loop: CSATIGDYGYTF. The DNA of the CDR3 is TGCAGCGCTACAATAGGGGACTATGGCTACACCTTC.

This clonotype was seen a single time. Germline is not matched at one junction end, which may reflect a read error. This chain joins TRBV6-2 or TRBV6-3 and TRBJ2-7; TRBD2 matches 10 bases. Near its end, the DNA agrees better with TRBJ2-5, so the J call may be wrong. The CDR3 length is 15 residues. Germline V gives CDR1 MNHEY, CDR2 SVGEGT. Written as DNA, the CDR3 is TGTGTCAGCAGTTACCTAGCGGGAGCGAGGGAGACCCAGTACTTC. This gives the protein CVSSYLAGARETQYF.

Notes on this clonotype: This may come from a read error, since a much larger clone is one base off. CDR3 DNA sequence: TGTGCCAGCAGTTACGACGAGCAGTACTTC. Protein sequence: CASSYDEQYF. The chain links TRBV6-2 or TRBV6-3 to TRBJ2-7; D unresolved. Trimming took off 2 bases at V and 5 bases at J, with 1 base between the two ends. There are 10 residues in the CDR3. Germline assignment: CDR1 MNHEY and CDR2 SVGEGT.

V gene TRBV4-2 combines with J gene TRBJ2-1, with TRBD2 identical over 13 bases. Trimming at V came to 4 bases and at J to 7 bases, leaving 7 bases not matched to a gene. Germline V lookup: CDR1 LGHNA, CDR2 YNFKEQ. The CDR3 totals 16 residues. As DNA, the CDR3 is TGTGCCAGCAGCCGCGAACTAGCGGGAGGGGGTAATGAGCAGTTCTTC. Translating gives CASSRELAGGGNEQFF.

The chain carries TRBV12-3 or TRBV12-4 and TRBJ2-1; tentatively, D is TRBD1 (5 bases). With 3 bases removed from V and 4 bases from J, the gap between germline ends came to 7 bases. This CDR3 is 13 amino acids long. The CDR3 loop reads CASSFRVYNEQFF. The CDR3 DNA follows: TGTGCCAGCAGTTTCAGGGTTTACAATGAGCAGTTCTTC.

This clonotype was counted only a few times. The J gene is TRBJ2-7, the V gene TRBV10-3; no clear D. The germline V gene has CDR1 ENHRY and CDR2 SYGVKD. The CDR3 is 15 amino acids. Trimming removed 4 bases at V and 0 bases at J, with 13 bases between. The CDR3 sequence is CAISASRVSSYEQYF. The DNA of the CDR3 is TGTGCCATCAGTGCCTCCCGGGTAAGCTCCTACGAGCAGTACTTC.

CDR3: CSASRTSGSYNEQFF. In DNA form, the CDR3 reads TGCAGTGCTAGTAGGACTAGCGGGTCTTACAATGAGCAGTTCTTC. The chain links TRBV20-1 to TRBJ2-1; TRBD2 agrees at 11 bases. The CDR3 is 15 amino acids. Per the germline V gene, CDR1 is DFQATT and CDR2 is SNEGSKA (reference sequence). J gave up 4 bases and V 3 bases, and 5 bases lay outside the gene matches.

The chain has TRBV20-1 and TRBJ2-7; TRBD2 agrees at 8 bases. Germline V lookup: CDR1 DFQATT, CDR2 SNEGSKA (reference sequence). The CDR3 runs 15 residues. V trimming: 1 base; J trimming: 4 bases; junction bases outside the gene matches: 9. CDR3 loop: CSARGLAGLIYEQYF. DNA of the CDR3: TGCAGTGCTAGAGGGCTAGCGGGCCTTATATACGAGCAGTACTTC.

Details on this clonotype: Possible read error: a much larger clone is one base away. The chain employs TRBV5-1 and TRBJ2-7; D perhaps matches TRBD2 (6 bases). Germline V gene data show CDR1 as SGHRS and CDR2 as YFSETQ. CDR3 size: 14 residues. The V end was cut by 3 bases, the J end by 7 bases, with 17 bases between. In nucleotides, the CDR3 is TGCGCCAGCAGCTCGTCTCCCACTAGCTTTGAGCAGTACTTC. Protein product: CASSSSPTSFEQYF.

This clonotype appeared a few times. The chain couples TRBV7-2 to TRBJ2-3, with 7 nucleotides matching TRBD2. J gave up 3 bases and V 2 bases, and 5 bases lay outside the gene matches. Germline V CDR1 and CDR2: SGHTA, FQGNSA. There are 15 residues in the CDR3. The CDR3 DNA reads TGTGCCAGCAGCTTAATTGGACTAGGGACAGATACGCAGTATTTT. It translates to CASSLIGLGTDTQYF.

This clonotype was observed once. The CDR3 loop is CASRQTNTEAFF. For the CDR3, the DNA is TGCGCCAGCAGACAGACGAACACTGAAGCTTTCTTT. V usage is TRBV5-1 and J usage is TRBJ1-1; D gene uncertain. CDR1 is SGHRS, CDR2 YFSETQ, per germline. Trimming stripped 5 bases from V and 1 base from J, with 6 bases between. There are 12 residues in the CDR3.

The rearrangement joins TRBV10-3 to TRBJ2-7, with 9 bases that match TRBD1. The length of the CDR3 is 14 residues. V was clipped by 6 bases and J by 4 bases; unmatched bases: 7. CDR1 is ENHRY, CDR2 SYGVKD, per germline. CDR3 loop: CAIRETGGLYEQYF. The CDR3 DNA reads TGTGCCATCAGAGAGACAGGGGGTTTATACGAGCAGTACTTC.

The chain recombines TRBV6-1 with TRBJ2-1, with 14 bases that match TRBD2. The CDR3 extends over 16 amino acids. Germline values: CDR1 MNHNS, CDR2 SASEGT. The junction had 5 bases not matched to a gene; V was cut back by 6 bases and J by 4 bases. The CDR3 sequence: CASRRLAGGPYNEQFF. The CDR3 nucleotides are TGTGCCAGCAGGCGACTAGCGGGGGGGCCGTACAATGAGCAGTTCTTC.

The gene calls are TRBV29-1 and TRBJ2-5; D is possibly TRBD1 or TRBD2 (5 bases each). The germline V gene has CDR1 SQVTM and CDR2 ANQGSEA. The CDR3 loop spans 13 amino acids. V dropped 7 bases and J dropped 11 bases, with 23 bases sitting between them. The CDR3 reads CSAPPVRGNEQYF. CDR3 DNA sequence: TGCAGCGCCCCCCCAGTCCGGGGCAATGAGCAGTACTTC. Full variable domain (remainder filled in from reference TRBV29-1 and TRBJ2-5): SAVISQKPSRDICQRGTSLTIQCQVDSQVTMMFWYRQQPGQSLTLIATANQGSEATYESGFVIDKFPISRPNLTFSTLTVSNMSPEDSSIYLCSAPPVRGNEQYFGPGTRLLVL.

The genes are TRBV28 and TRBJ2-3; unclear D gene. V was pared by 6 bases and J by 2 bases, with 12 bases between. Germline V gene lookup returns CDR1 MDHEN and CDR2 SYDVKM. This CDR3 is built from 14 residues. CDR3 residues: CASSAQDFTDTQYF. CDR3 in DNA: TGTGCCAGCAGCGCACAAGACTTCACAGATACGCAGTATTTT.

The V gene is TRBV21-1, the J gene TRBJ1-5; no check of the table's D call, TRBD1, against the DNA was made. TRBV21-1 is designated a pseudogene. CDR3 length equals 22 residues. The CDR3 sequence is CASSTEQGSAPRVSFSYRLGHF. CDR3 coding DNA: TGTGCCAGCAGCACCGAGCAAGGATCAGCCCCAAGAGTTTCCTTTAGTTACCGCTTGGGGCATTTT.

This clonotype was picked up a small number of times. The rearrangement uses TRBV7-2 and TRBJ1-5; D not certain. Trimming took 0 bases from V and 10 from J, leaving 16 bases between them. Germline values: CDR1 SGHTA, CDR2 FQGNSA. This CDR3 contains 15 residues. The CDR3 reads CASSLARGSTEPQHF. In nucleotides, the CDR3 is TGTGCCAGCAGCTTAGCGCGCGGGTCTACTGAACCCCAGCATTTT. The whole variable domain, remainder taken from reference TRBV7-2 and TRBJ1-5, is GAGVSQSPSNKVTEKGKDVELRCDPISGHTALYWYRQSLGQGLEFLIYFQGNSAPDKSGLPSDRFSAERTGGSVSTLTIQRTQQEDSAVYLCASSLARGSTEPQHFGDGTRLSIL.

The V call is TRBV7-2, the J call TRBJ1-2; 7 bases match TRBD1. Unmatched junction bases numbered 2, after V lost 2 bases and J lost 2 bases. CDR1 and CDR2 from the germline V gene are SGHTA and FQGNSA. This CDR3 is built from 14 residues. The CDR3 nucleotides read TGTGCCAGCAGCTTACAGGGGGGGAACTATGGCTACACCTTC. It is translated as CASSLQGGNYGYTF.

This chain joins TRBV7-6 and TRBJ2-5; no clear D. The CDR3 length is 14 residues. The ends were cut back, 1 base at V and 5 bases at J, with 11 bases in the middle. Germline assignment: CDR1 SGHVS and CDR2 FNYEAQ. CDR3 loop: CASSLGQPRETQYF. In nucleotides, the CDR3 is TGTGCCAGCAGCTTAGGGCAACCCAGGGAGACCCAGTACTTC.

This clonotype was found once. This chain connects TRBV7-6 to TRBJ2-1; 11 nucleotides align to TRBD2. The J call may be incorrect, as the DNA end agrees better with TRBJ2-7. Germline V CDR1 and CDR2: SGHVS, FNYEAQ. This CDR3 is built from 21 residues. The CDR3 loop is CASSQPRGTSGTPSSYNEQYF. The DNA of the CDR3 is TGTGCCAGCAGCCAGCCTCGGGGGACTAGCGGTACCCCGAGCTCCTACAATGAGCAGTACTTC.

This rearrangement joins TRBV12-3 or TRBV12-4 to TRBJ2-1; TRBD2 matches 10 bases. The trim removed 2 bases at V and 13 bases at J, leaving 2 bases unmatched. This CDR3 is built from 12 residues. The CDR3 DNA is TGTGCCAGCAGTTTAAGGACTAGCGGACAGTTCTTC. It translates to CASSLRTSGQFF.

This clonotype was seen a few times. This sequence joins TRBV3-1 and TRBJ2-7; D is possibly TRBD1 (8 bases). The CDR3 covers 15 residues. V was pared by 3 bases and J by 7 bases, with 19 bases between. Germline values: CDR1 LGHDT, CDR2 YNNKEL (reference sequence). The chain's CDR3 is CASSQGGTGVGEQYF. The CDR3 DNA follows: TGTGCCAGCAGCCAGGGGGGGACAGGCGTTGGTGAGCAGTACTTC.

This clonotype was detected only a few times. The V and J genes are TRBV28 and TRBJ1-2; TRBD1 is a possible D gene (6 bases). CDR1 is MDHEN, CDR2 SYDVKM, per germline. The CDR3 is 14 residues long. V was clipped by 5 bases and J by 6 bases, with 16 bases between them. The CDR3 loop reads CASSIPTGRNGYTF. The CDR3 coding sequence is TGTGCCAGCAGTATACCGACAGGCCGGAATGGCTACACCTTC.

The V gene is TRBV3-1, the J gene TRBJ2-6; D remains unclear. Trimming removed 1 base at V and 9 bases at J, with 16 bases between. Germline lookup yields CDR1 LGHDT and CDR2 YNNKEL (reference sequence). The CDR3 consists of 16 residues. CDR3 sequence reads: CASSQVKVSGGNVLTF. The CDR3 DNA sequence: TGTGCCAGCAGCCAAGTTAAGGTATCAGGTGGCAACGTCCTGACTTTC.

This CDR3 is CAISVRGDGEQYF. The CDR3, as DNA: TGTGCCATCAGTGTGAGGGGGGATGGGGAGCAGTACTTC. The chain employs TRBV10-3 and TRBJ2-5; D might be TRBD1 or TRBD2, each matching 6 bases. This CDR3 has 13 amino acids. CDR1 ENHRY and CDR2 SYGVKD come from the germline V gene. The ends were cut back, 4 bases at V and 11 bases at J, with 17 bases in the middle.

The gene calls are TRBV7-2 and TRBJ2-7; D uncertain. V was shortened by 2 bases and J by 3 bases, with 8 bases between the two germline ends. Germline assignment: CDR1 SGHTA and CDR2 FQGNSA. The length of the CDR3 is 13 residues. CDR3 protein: CASSLSAVYEQYF. In DNA, the CDR3 is TGTGCCAGCAGCTTATCGGCAGTCTACGAGCAGTACTTC.

This chain connects TRBV3-1 to TRBJ2-7; tentative D call: TRBD1 (7 bases). Germline CDR1 is LGHDT and CDR2 is YNNKEL (reference sequence). The germline V and J ends were trimmed by 0 bases and 3 bases, with 18 bases remaining between them. This CDR3 has 17 amino acids. CDR3 nucleotide sequence: TGTGCCAGCAGCCAAGATTTCGGCCCAGGGGGGATCTACGAGCAGTACTTC. Its protein is CASSQDFGPGGIYEQYF.